This T cell receptor (beta chain) was found in a study of blood T cells in healthy people across ages. Overall study: For every two T cells, template switching captured about one barcoded beta molecule.

The use of a sample-barcoded 5' primer and a J-beta primer mix characterized a second PCR of roughly 7 to 12 cycles. From the 5' RACE reads, TCRdb called clonotypes with MiXCR, one entry per CDR3 protein. Of some 320,000 distinct CDR3 sequences listed, roughly 29% are singletons. The CDR3 totals 14 residues. The junction had 5 bases not matched to a gene; V was cut back by 8 bases and J by 1 base. Germline CDR1 and CDR2: SGHTA and FQGTGA. This chain uses TRBV7-3 with TRBJ1-1; the match to TRBD1 covers 9 bases. The sequence came from a woman in her sixties or seventies in good health. Sequenced sample: blood. DNA for the CDR3: TGTGCCAGCGGCTCGACAGGGGGGAACACTGAAGCTTTCTTT. This gives the protein CASGSTGGNTEAFF.